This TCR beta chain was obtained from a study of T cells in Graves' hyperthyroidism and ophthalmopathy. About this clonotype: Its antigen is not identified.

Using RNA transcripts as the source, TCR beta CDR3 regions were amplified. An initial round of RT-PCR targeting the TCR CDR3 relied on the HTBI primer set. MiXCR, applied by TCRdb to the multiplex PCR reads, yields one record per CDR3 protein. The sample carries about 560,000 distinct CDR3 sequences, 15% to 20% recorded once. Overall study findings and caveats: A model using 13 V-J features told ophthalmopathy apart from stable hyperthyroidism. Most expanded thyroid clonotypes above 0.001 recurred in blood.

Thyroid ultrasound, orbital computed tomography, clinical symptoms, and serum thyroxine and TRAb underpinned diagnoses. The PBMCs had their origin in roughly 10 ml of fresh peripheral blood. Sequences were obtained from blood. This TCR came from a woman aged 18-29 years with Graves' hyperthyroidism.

The CDR3 DNA reads as TGTGCCAGCAGCTGGGACGGAGATGAAAAACTGTTTTTT. This codes for CASSWDGDEKLFF. The V call is TRBV5-4, the J call TRBJ1-4; possibly TRBD1 for D (5 bases). The CDR3 spans 13 residues. Trimming removed 3 bases at V and 6 bases at J, with 9 bases between. CDR1 is SGHNT and CDR2 is YYREEE in the germline V gene (reference sequence).